This entry lists 3 T cell receptor beta chains sequenced from one sample in a study of blood T cell repertoires in COVID-19. The data were produced by immunoSEQ multiplex PCR, yet TCRdb's version contains in-frame clones alone and is incomplete. The table shows roughly 140,000 clones, with 80% to 90% occurring only once. Sample: peripheral blood. Receptors were obtained from a woman in her 70s with acute or convalescent COVID-19.

The genes are TRBV10-3 and TRBJ2-1, with D possibly TRBD1 on 6 matching bases. The ends were cut back, 0 bases at V and 6 bases at J, with 9 bases in the middle. This CDR3 spans 14 amino acids. CDR1 is ENHRY, CDR2 SYGVKD, per germline. The CDR3 region is CAISESTGINEQFF. DNA of the CDR3: TGTGCCATCAGTGAGTCGACAGGTATCAATGAGCAGTTCTTC.

The chain carries TRBV28 and TRBJ2-7; TRBD2 agrees at 7 bases. In germline, CDR1 is MDHEN, CDR2 SYDVKM. The V segment lost 1 base and the J segment 10 bases; nucleotides outside the gene matches: 10. The length of the CDR3 is 14 residues. The CDR3 loop reads CASSLSPLADLQYV. The CDR3 bases are TGTGCCAGCAGTTTATCCCCCCTAGCGGACCTTCAGTACGTC.

The CDR3 region is CASPNGETQYF. DNA of the CDR3: TGTGCCAGCCCAAACGGGGAGACCCAGTACTTC. This chain joins TRBV2 and TRBJ2-5, with unresolved D. Trimming removed 8 bases from V and 5 bases from J, with 9 bases in between. Germline V gene sequence: CDR1 SNHLY, CDR2 FYNNEI. The CDR3 sequence is 11 residues long.